What follows are 30 T cell receptor beta chains derived from one specimen sequenced in a study of quantifying T cell responses using KT2 cells. Study summary: TCR alpha and beta constant-region primers primed reverse transcription of RNA.

Each cDNA got a UMI-containing oligo ligated at its 3' end. An equimolar mix of RC1.1 and RC1.2 primed the beta chain across TRBC1 and TRBC2. TCRdb passed the UMI-ligation and nested PCR reads through MiXCR, listing each CDR3 protein once. The data contain roughly 51,000 distinct CDR3 sequences, roughly 12% of them singletons. Sequencing input: PBMCs spiked with cells of the T cell clone KT2. The receptors here all came from a human donor.

The chain links TRBV7-9 to TRBJ2-3; the D is unclear. CDR3 length equals 12 residues. Trimming shortened V by 4 bases and J by 6 bases, and 8 bases separated the two germline ends. Germline CDR1 is SEHNR and CDR2 is FQNEAQ (reference sequence). The CDR3 is CASSSLGDTQYF. The CDR3 coding sequence is TGTGCCAGCAGCTCCCTTGGGGATACGCAGTATTTT.

This clonotype was detected a few times. J is TRBJ1-2 and V is TRBV4-3, with D uncertain. V lost 0 bases and J lost 2, with 25 bases in between. The CDR3 sequence is 20 residues long. Per germline, CDR1 LGHNA and CDR2 YSLEER. CDR3 loop: CASSQDSIGLVRARNYGYTF. CDR3 in DNA: TGCGCCAGCAGCCAAGATTCGATCGGTCTGGTTAGGGCCCGAAACTATGGCTACACCTTC.

The sample holds a few counts of this clonotype. CDR3 region: CASTLLQELSEQFF. The CDR3 nucleotides are TGTGCCAGCACTCTTCTCCAGGAGTTAAGTGAGCAGTTCTTC. This chain links TRBV7-9 with TRBJ2-1, with D uncertain. Germline CDR1 SEHNR, CDR2 FQNEAQ (reference sequence). Between the trimmed V and J ends, which lost 7 bases and 9 bases, there was a span of 19 bases. This CDR3 region has 14 residues. Using reference TRBV7-9 and TRBJ2-1 for the parts outside the CDR3, the full variable domain is DTGVSQNPRHKITKRGQNVTFRCDPISEHNRLYWYRQTLGQGPEFLTYFQNEAQLEKSRLLSDRFSAERPKGSFSTLEIQRTEQGDSAMYLCASTLLQELSEQFFGPGTRLTVL.

This clonotype came up a few times. The rearrangement uses TRBV3-1 and TRBJ1-1; D is unresolved. In germline, CDR1 is LGHDT, CDR2 YNNKEL (reference sequence). The CDR3 is made up of 12 amino acids. V was cut by 4 bases and J by 4 bases, with 7 bases left in between. Written as DNA, the CDR3 is TGTGCCAGCAGCCGCCGGGGCACTGAAGCTTTCTTT. Its protein product is CASSRRGTEAFF.

This clonotype showed up just a few times. This rearrangement joins TRBV2 to TRBJ1-5, with D perhaps TRBD1 (5 bases). Germline loops: CDR1 SNHLY, CDR2 FYNNEI. The V end was cut by 4 bases, the J end by 1 base, with 8 bases between. There are 14 residues in the CDR3. As DNA, the CDR3 is TGTGCCAGCAGTGTGGGGGACAGCAATCAGCCCCAGCATTTT. Translating it yields CASSVGDSNQPQHF. Variable domain in full (rest from reference TRBV2 and TRBJ1-5): EPEVTQTPSHQVTQMGQEVILRCVPISNHLYFYWYRQILGQKVEFLVSFYNNEISEKSEIFDDQFSVERPDGSNFTLKIRSTKLEDSAMYFCASSVGDSNQPQHFGDGTRLSIL.

This chain joins TRBV12-3 or TRBV12-4 and TRBJ1-2; D is perhaps TRBD1 (6 bases). V was trimmed by 1 base and J by 3 bases, leaving 12 bases between them. There are 15 residues in the CDR3. The CDR3 protein is CASSLGGRGHYGYTF. The CDR3 DNA is TGTGCCAGCAGTTTAGGGGGCAGGGGCCACTATGGCTACACCTTC.

This clonotype turned up a few times. This sequence joins TRBV24-1 and TRBJ2-1; D is possibly TRBD2 (6 bases). There are 12 residues in the CDR3. Trimming took 9 bases from V and 5 from J, leaving 10 bases between them. Germline V gene data show CDR1 as KGHDR and CDR2 as SFDVKD. The CDR3 region has the DNA TGTGCCACCGGAGGGGTGGACAATGAGCAGTTCTTC. Translation: CATGGVDNEQFF.

This clonotype occurred a few times. The chain has TRBV6-6 and TRBJ1-2, with D possibly matching TRBD1 (6 bases). Per the germline V gene, CDR1 is MNHNY and CDR2 is SVGAGI (reference sequence). V lost 4 bases to trimming and J lost 8 bases, with 26 bases between them. The CDR3 contains 17 residues. CDR3 coding DNA: TGTGCCAGCAGTTTTTCAGGGGACACGGGTCGGATGATAGGCTACACCTTC. Amino acid sequence: CASSFSGDTGRMIGYTF.

V and J are TRBV2 and TRBJ1-1; D unresolved. There are 13 residues in the CDR3. V dropped 2 bases and J dropped 0 bases, with 4 bases sitting between them. Germline CDR1 SNHLY, CDR2 FYNNEI. The CDR3: CASSELMNTEAFF. The CDR3 nucleotides read TGTGCCAGCAGTGAATTGATGAACACTGAAGCTTTCTTT.

This clonotype has just a few counts. The rearrangement joins TRBV7-9 to TRBJ2-2, with TRBD2 as a possible D gene (5 bases). V was shortened by 1 base and J by 1 base, with 10 bases between the two germline ends. The germline gives CDR1 SEHNR, CDR2 FQNEAQ (reference sequence). The CDR3 covers 16 residues. The DNA for the CDR3 is TGTGCCAGCAGCTTAGAACTAGTGGGGAACACCGGGGAGCTGTTTTTT. Protein product: CASSLELVGNTGELFF.

This clonotype was seen only a few times. This rearrangement joins TRBV4-3 to TRBJ1-1; D remains unclear. Trimming cost V 4 bases and J 5 bases, with 20 bases left between them. The CDR3 spans 16 residues. Germline CDR1 LGHNA, CDR2 YSLEER. The CDR3 DNA reads TGCGCCAGCAGCCGTGGTGGTCAGGTTATGGGAACTGAAGCTTTCTTT. Amino acid sequence: CASSRGGQVMGTEAFF.

This clonotype was counted many times. The chain carries TRBV29-1 and TRBJ2-7; 8 bases align to TRBD1. The CDR3 runs 12 residues. Germline CDR1 reads SQVTM; CDR2 reads ANQGSEA. V trimming: 5 bases; J trimming: 5 bases; junction bases outside the gene matches: 5. CDR3 in amino acids: CSVNAGGDEQYF. The CDR3 DNA follows: TGCAGCGTTAATGCAGGGGGCGACGAGCAGTACTTC.

The chain joins TRBV5-1 to TRBJ2-1; 7 nucleotides agree with TRBD2. Trimming at V came to 4 bases and at J to 6 bases, leaving 7 bases not matched to a gene. This CDR3 contains 14 residues. Germline V gives CDR1 SGHRS, CDR2 YFSETQ. CDR3 in DNA: TGCGCCAGCAGCCAGACTAGCCGCTCCAATGAGCAGTTCTTC. This encodes CASSQTSRSNEQFF.

At least ten counts were recorded for this clonotype. The chain couples TRBV6-6 to TRBJ1-5; D is uncertain. The CDR3 contains 13 residues. Trimming removed 2 bases at V and 8 bases at J, with 10 bases between. Germline V gene sequence: CDR1 MNHNY, CDR2 SVGAGI (reference sequence). This CDR3 reads CASSYSEVEPQHF. CDR3 nucleotides: TGTGCCAGCAGTTACAGTGAGGTAGAGCCCCAGCATTTT.

This CDR3 reads CASSQEGRQGRKLFF. The CDR3 coding sequence is TGTGCCAGCAGCCAAGAGGGGAGACAGGGGAGGAAACTGTTTTTT. V is TRBV4-2 and J is TRBJ1-4, with TRBD1 identical over 8 bases. The CDR3 covers 15 residues. The J segment lost 11 bases and the V segment lost 0 bases, leaving 8 bases of the junction unmatched. Germline V CDR1 and CDR2: LGHNA, YNFKEQ.

The chain joins TRBV7-2 to TRBJ2-1; D unresolved. The ends were cut back, 1 base at V and 12 bases at J, with 7 bases in the middle. The CDR3 extends over 11 amino acids. Germline V gene data show CDR1 as SGHTA and CDR2 as FQGNSA. The DNA of the CDR3 is TGTGCCAGCAGCTTAGATTGGGGGCAGTTCTTC. Protein sequence: CASSLDWGQFF.

Only a few counts were recorded for this clonotype. The CDR3 sequence is CASRFGQEAQETQYF. DNA of the CDR3: TGCGCCAGCAGATTCGGACAGGAGGCTCAAGAGACCCAGTACTTC. This chain uses TRBV5-1 with TRBJ2-5; TRBD1 matches at 7 bases. The CDR3 covers 15 residues. Germline V gene lookup returns CDR1 SGHRS and CDR2 YFSETQ. V shed 5 bases and J 2 bases; nucleotides not matched to a gene: 9.

This clonotype was detected only a few times. The chain recombines TRBV27 with TRBJ1-2; D uncertain. The CDR3 contains 16 residues. Germline V CDR1 and CDR2: MNHEY, SMNVEV (reference sequence). Trimming removed 8 bases from V and 1 base from J, with 20 bases in between. The CDR3 DNA is TGTGCCAGCGGGAAGGGAACTATACCCTTTAACTATGGCTACACCTTC. Protein sequence: CASGKGTIPFNYGYTF.

This clonotype was detected many times. The chain has TRBV29-1 and TRBJ2-3; TRBD2 agrees at 7 bases. V gave up 5 bases and J gave up 5 bases; unmatched junction bases: 10. Germline CDR1 is SQVTM and CDR2 is ANQGSEA. The CDR3 length is 14 residues. DNA of the CDR3: TGCAGCGTTTCCAAAAGCCCTAGCGGAGATACGCAGTATTTT. Its translation: CSVSKSPSGDTQYF.

The chain joins TRBV7-2 to TRBJ2-5, with D possibly matching TRBD1 (5 bases). The CDR3 totals 14 residues. Trimming pared 3 bases from V and 1 base from J, leaving 9 bases between. The germline V gene has CDR1 SGHTA and CDR2 FQGNSA. Here the CDR3 reads CASSFSRGQETQYF. Written as DNA, the CDR3 is TGTGCCAGCAGCTTCAGTAGGGGCCAAGAGACCCAGTACTTC.

The sample holds a few counts of this clonotype. The chain couples TRBV5-1 to TRBJ2-1; TRBD1 matches 7 bases. In germline, CDR1 is SGHRS, CDR2 YFSETQ. The V and J ends lost 3 bases and 0 bases, in that order; junction bases with no gene match: 9. The CDR3 covers 17 residues. CDR3 sequence reads: CASSWGWDSSSYNEQFF. The CDR3 nucleotides read TGCGCCAGCAGCTGGGGCTGGGACAGCAGCTCCTACAATGAGCAGTTCTTC.

This clonotype came up many times. V is TRBV20-1 and J is TRBJ2-1; possible D gene TRBD2, 7 bases. From germline, CDR1 is DFQATT and CDR2 SNEGSKA (reference sequence). There are 14 residues in the CDR3. Between the trimmed V and J ends, which lost 4 bases and 7 bases, there was a span of 17 bases. CDR3 amino acids: CSAKGGSVINEQFF. CDR3 DNA: TGCAGTGCTAAGGGGGGGAGCGTTATAAATGAGCAGTTCTTC.

This rearrangement joins TRBV27 to TRBJ2-7; no firm D call. CDR3 size: 15 residues. V shed 8 bases and J shed 0 bases, with 17 bases lying between them. Germline-derived CDR1 and CDR2 are MNHEY and SMNVEV (reference sequence). CDR3 nucleotide sequence: TGTGCCAGCCAAGGCCTTAACAGCCTCTCCTACGAGCAGTACTTC. Protein: CASQGLNSLSYEQYF.

V usage is TRBV7-3 and J usage is TRBJ1-1; 7 nucleotides align to TRBD1. Trimming cost V 4 bases and J 2 bases; bases outside gene matches: 10. Germline assignment: CDR1 SGHTA and CDR2 FQGTGA. The CDR3 extends over 16 amino acids. CDR3 in DNA: TGTGCCAGCAGCTCCCGACAGGGACGAACAAACACTGAAGCTTTCTTT. Translating gives CASSSRQGRTNTEAFF. Supplemented by reference TRBV7-3 and TRBJ1-1, the full variable domain reads GAGVSQTPSNKVTEKGKYVELRCDPISGHTALYWYRQSLGQGPEFLIYFQGTGAADDSGLPNDRFFAVRPEGSVSTLKIQRTERGDSAVYLCASSSRQGRTNTEAFFGQGTRLTVV.

This clonotype was observed a few times. V gene TRBV29-1 combines with J gene TRBJ1-1, with 7 bases fitting TRBD1. Germline-derived CDR1 and CDR2 are SQVTM and ANQGSEA. This CDR3 spans 11 amino acids. With 6 bases clipped from V and 9 bases from J, the junction kept 7 bases outside the gene matches. The CDR3 reads CSVARDSQAFF. The CDR3 DNA is TGCAGCGTAGCTCGGGACAGTCAAGCTTTCTTT.

This clonotype appeared a few times. J is TRBJ1-4 and V is TRBV4-1, with TRBD1 matching over 7 bases. Germline V gene lookup returns CDR1 MGHRA and CDR2 YSYEKL. V shed 4 bases, J shed 6 bases, and the junction held 14 bases outside the gene matches. There are 17 residues in the CDR3. CDR3 loop: CASSPSYLQGRDEKLFF. The CDR3 nucleotides read TGCGCCAGCAGCCCCTCTTACCTACAGGGGCGGGATGAAAAACTGTTTTTT.

The chain carries TRBV24-1 and TRBJ2-3; no reliable D call. CDR1 is KGHDR, CDR2 SFDVKD, per germline. This CDR3 is 13 amino acids long. With 5 bases removed from V and 3 bases from J, the gap between germline ends came to 8 bases. The CDR3 loop reads CATSVDGTDTQYF. CDR3 DNA: TGTGCCACCAGTGTTGATGGAACAGATACGCAGTATTTT.

This clonotype was found a few times. The J gene is TRBJ2-5, the V gene TRBV5-1; possible D gene TRBD2, 6 bases. In germline, CDR1 is SGHRS, CDR2 YFSETQ. The CDR3 runs 14 residues. Trimming left V 1 base short and J 1 base short, with 8 bases between. The CDR3 sequence: CASSLTSSQETQYF. CDR3 DNA: TGCGCCAGCAGCTTGACTAGCAGCCAAGAGACCCAGTACTTC.

This clonotype has a count of ten or more. The chain carries TRBV12-3 or TRBV12-4 and TRBJ2-1, with 9 bases fitting TRBD1. V was pared by 6 bases and J by 0 bases, with 3 bases of the junction left unmatched. The CDR3 runs 15 residues. CDR3 sequence: CASRSGQGSYNEQFF. The CDR3 DNA is TGTGCCAGCAGGTCGGGACAGGGCTCCTACAATGAGCAGTTCTTC.

Sample share makes this clonotype medium-sized (0.01 to 0.1%). The chain recombines TRBV20-1 with TRBJ2-3, with a weak D call TRBD1 (6 bases). The CDR3 has 15 residues. Trimming took 0 bases from V and 2 from J, leaving 12 bases between them. The germline CDR1 and CDR2 sequences are DFQATT and SNEGSKA (reference sequence). The DNA for the CDR3 is TGCAGTGCTAGAGATCCCAGGGGTCCCACAGATACGCAGTATTTT. This codes for CSARDPRGPTDTQYF.